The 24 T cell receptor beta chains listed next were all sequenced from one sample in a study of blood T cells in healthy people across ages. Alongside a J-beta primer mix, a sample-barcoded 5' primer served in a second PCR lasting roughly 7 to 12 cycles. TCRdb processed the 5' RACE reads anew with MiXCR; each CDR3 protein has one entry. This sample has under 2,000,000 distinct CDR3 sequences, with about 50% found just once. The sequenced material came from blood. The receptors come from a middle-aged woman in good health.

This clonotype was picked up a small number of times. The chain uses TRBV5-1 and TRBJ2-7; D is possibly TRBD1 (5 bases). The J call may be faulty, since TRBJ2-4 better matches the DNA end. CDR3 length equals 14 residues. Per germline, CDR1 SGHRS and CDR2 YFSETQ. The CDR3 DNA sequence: TGCGCCAGCAGCTTGACGGCAGGGCTAAACATTCAGTACTTC. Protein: CASSLTAGLNIQYF.

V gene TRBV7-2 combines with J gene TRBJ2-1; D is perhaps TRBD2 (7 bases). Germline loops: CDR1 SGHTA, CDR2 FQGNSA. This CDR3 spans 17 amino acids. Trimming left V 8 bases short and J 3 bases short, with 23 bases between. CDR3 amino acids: CASGLTRGGAVYNEQFF. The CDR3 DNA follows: TGTGCCAGCGGCCTCACTAGGGGGGGGGCGGTCTACAATGAGCAGTTCTTC.

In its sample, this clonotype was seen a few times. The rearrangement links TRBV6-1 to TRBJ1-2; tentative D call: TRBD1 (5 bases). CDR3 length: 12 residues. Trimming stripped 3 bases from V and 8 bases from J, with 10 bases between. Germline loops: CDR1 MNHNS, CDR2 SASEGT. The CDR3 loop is CASSDEGLGYTF. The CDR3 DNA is TGTGCCAGCAGTGACGAGGGGTTAGGCTACACCTTC.

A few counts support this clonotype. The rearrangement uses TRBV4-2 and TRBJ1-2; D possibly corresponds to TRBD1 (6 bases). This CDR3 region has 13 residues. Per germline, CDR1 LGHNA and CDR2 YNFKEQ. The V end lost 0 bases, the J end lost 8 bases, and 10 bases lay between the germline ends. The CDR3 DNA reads TGTGCCAGCAGCCAAGAGGGGGCTTGGGGCTACACCTTC. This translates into CASSQEGAWGYTF.

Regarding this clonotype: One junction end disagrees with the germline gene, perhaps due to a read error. The CDR3 loop reads CASSFRAQETRYF. The CDR3, as DNA: TGTGCCAGCAGCTTTCGGGCCCAAGAGACCCGGTACTTC. V usage is TRBV7-9 and J usage is TRBJ2-5; D is uncertain. Looked up from germline, CDR1 is SEHNR and CDR2 is FQNEAQ (reference sequence). The CDR3 length is 13 residues.

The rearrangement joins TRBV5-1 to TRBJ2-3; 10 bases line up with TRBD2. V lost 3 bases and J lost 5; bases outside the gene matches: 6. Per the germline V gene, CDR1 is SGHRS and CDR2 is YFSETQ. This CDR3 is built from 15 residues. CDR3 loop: CASSSSGGGIDTQYF. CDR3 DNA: TGCGCCAGCAGCTCTAGCGGGGGAGGTATAGATACGCAGTATTTT. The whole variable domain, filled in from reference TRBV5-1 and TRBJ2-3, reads KAGVTQTPRYLIKTRGQQVTLSCSPISGHRSVSWYQQTPGQGLQFLFEYFSETQRNKGNFPGRFSGRQFSNSRSEMNVSTLELGDSALYLCASSSSGGGIDTQYFGPGTRLTVL.

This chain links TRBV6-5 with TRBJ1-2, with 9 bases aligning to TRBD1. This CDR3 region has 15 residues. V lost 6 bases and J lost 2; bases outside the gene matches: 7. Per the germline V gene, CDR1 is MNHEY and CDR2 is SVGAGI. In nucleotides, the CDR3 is TGTGCCAGCAGAGCACCCGGACAGGGGAACTATGGCTACACCTTC. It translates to CASRAPGQGNYGYTF.

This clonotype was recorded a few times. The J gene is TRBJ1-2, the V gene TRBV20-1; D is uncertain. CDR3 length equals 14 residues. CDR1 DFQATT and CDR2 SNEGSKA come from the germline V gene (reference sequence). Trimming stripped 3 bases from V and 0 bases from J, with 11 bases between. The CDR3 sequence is CSASDPGANYGYTF. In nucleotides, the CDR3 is TGCAGTGCTAGCGACCCCGGGGCTAACTATGGCTACACCTTC.

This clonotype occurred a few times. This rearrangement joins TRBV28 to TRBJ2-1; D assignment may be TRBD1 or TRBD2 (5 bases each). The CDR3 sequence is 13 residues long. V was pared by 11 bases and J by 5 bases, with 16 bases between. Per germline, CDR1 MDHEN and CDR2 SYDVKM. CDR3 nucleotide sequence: TGTGCCGTAATAGCCGGGGCTGACAATGAGCAGTTCTTC. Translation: CAVIAGADNEQFF.

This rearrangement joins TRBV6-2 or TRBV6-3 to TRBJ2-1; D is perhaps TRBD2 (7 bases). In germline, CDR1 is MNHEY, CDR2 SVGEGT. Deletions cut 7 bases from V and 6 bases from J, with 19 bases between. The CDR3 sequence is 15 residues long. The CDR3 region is CASINTGGPLNEQFF. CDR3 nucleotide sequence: TGTGCCAGCATCAACACGGGGGGCCCCCTCAATGAGCAGTTCTTC.

CDR3 nucleotide sequence: TGTGCCAGCAGTTACCGAACAGGGGGAATTATGAACACTGAAGCTTTCTTT. Its protein is CASSYRTGGIMNTEAFF. The rearrangement links TRBV6-5 to TRBJ1-1; 8 bases match TRBD1. Germline V gives CDR1 MNHEY, CDR2 SVGAGI. V was clipped by 2 bases and J by 0 bases; unmatched bases: 8. The CDR3 is 17 amino acids.

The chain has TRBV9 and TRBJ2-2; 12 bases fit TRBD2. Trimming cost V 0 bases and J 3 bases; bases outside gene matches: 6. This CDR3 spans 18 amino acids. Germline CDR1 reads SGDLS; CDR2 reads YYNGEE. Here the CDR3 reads CASSVDLLAGGDTGELFF. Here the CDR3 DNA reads TGTGCCAGCAGCGTAGATTTACTAGCGGGGGGTGACACCGGGGAGCTGTTTTTT.

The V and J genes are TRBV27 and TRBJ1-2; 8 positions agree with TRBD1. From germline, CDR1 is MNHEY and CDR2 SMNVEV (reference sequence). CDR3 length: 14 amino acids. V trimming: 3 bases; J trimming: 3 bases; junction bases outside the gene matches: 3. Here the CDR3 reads CASSFTGGYYGYTF. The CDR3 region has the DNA TGTGCCAGCAGTTTCACAGGGGGGTACTATGGCTACACCTTC.

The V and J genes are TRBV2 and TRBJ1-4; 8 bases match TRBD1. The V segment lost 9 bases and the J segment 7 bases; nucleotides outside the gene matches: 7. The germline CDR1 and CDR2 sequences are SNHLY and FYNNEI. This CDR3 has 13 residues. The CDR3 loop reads CASSTGDSEKLFF. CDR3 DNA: TGTGCCAGTTCGACAGGGGATAGTGAAAAACTGTTTTTT.

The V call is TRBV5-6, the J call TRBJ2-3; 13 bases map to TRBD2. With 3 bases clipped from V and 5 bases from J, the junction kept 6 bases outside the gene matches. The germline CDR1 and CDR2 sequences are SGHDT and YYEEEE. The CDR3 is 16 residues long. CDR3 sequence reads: CASSWELAGGRDTQYF. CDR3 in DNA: TGTGCCAGCAGCTGGGAACTAGCGGGGGGGCGAGATACGCAGTATTTT. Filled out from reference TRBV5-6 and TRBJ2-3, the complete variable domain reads DAGVTQSPTHLIKTRGQQVTLRCSPKSGHDTVSWYQQALGQGPQFIFQYYEEEERQRGNFPDRFSGHQFPNYSSELNVNALLLGDSALYLCASSWELAGGRDTQYFGPGTRLTVL.

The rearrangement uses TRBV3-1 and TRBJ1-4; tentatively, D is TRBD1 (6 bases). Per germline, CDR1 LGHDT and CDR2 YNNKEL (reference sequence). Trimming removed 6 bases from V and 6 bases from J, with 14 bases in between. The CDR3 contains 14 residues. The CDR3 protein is CASRPRGSDEKLFF. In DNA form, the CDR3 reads TGTGCCAGCAGACCGAGGGGGTCGGATGAAAAACTGTTTTTT.

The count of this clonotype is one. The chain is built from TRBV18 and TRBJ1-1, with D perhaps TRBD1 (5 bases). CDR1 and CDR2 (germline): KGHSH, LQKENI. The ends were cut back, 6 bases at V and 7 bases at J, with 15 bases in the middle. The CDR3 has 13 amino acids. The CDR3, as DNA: TGTGCCAGCTCCCCGGACATCTTTAGTGAAGCTTTCTTT. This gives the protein CASSPDIFSEAFF. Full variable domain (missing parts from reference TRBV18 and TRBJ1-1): NAGVMQNPRHLVRRRGQEARLRCSPMKGHSHVYWYRQLPEEGLKFMVYLQKENIIDESGMPKERFSAEFPKEGPSILRIQQVVRGDSAAYFCASSPDIFSEAFFGQGTRLTVV.

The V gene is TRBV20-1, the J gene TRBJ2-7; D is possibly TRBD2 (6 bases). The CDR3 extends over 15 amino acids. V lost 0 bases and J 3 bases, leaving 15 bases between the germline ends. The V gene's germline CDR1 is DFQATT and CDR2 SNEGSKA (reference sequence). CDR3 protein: CSARDWASANYEQYF. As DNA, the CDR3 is TGCAGTGCTAGAGATTGGGCTAGCGCGAACTACGAGCAGTACTTC.

CDR3: CASSSRDYPHEQFF. The CDR3 DNA reads TGTGCCAGCAGCAGCCGGGACTATCCGCATGAGCAGTTCTTC. This sequence joins TRBV7-9 and TRBJ2-1; 7 nucleotides align to TRBD2. The CDR3 contains 14 residues. V lost 5 bases and J lost 8; bases outside the gene matches: 9. Germline loops: CDR1 SEHNR, CDR2 FQNEAQ (reference sequence).

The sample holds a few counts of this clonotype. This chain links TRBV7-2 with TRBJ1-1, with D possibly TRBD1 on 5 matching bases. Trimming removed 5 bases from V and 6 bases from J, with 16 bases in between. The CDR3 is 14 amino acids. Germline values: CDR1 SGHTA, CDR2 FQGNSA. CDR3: CASSRKLGVAEAFF. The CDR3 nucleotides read TGTGCCAGCAGCCGAAAATTGGGGGTCGCTGAAGCTTTCTTT.

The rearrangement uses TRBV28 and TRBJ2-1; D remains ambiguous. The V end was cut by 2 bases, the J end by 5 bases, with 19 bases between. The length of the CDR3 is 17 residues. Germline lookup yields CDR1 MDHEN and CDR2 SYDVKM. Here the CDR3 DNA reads TGTGCCAGCAGTTTAAAGCCCTGGGCGTCGCCGAACAATGAGCAGTTCTTC. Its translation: CASSLKPWASPNNEQFF.

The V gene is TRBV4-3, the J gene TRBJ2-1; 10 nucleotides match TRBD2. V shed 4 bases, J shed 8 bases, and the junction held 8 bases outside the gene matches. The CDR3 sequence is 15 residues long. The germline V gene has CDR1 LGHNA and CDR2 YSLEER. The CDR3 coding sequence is TGCGCCAGCAGCCTACGCCGGACTAGCGGCTATGAGCAGTTCTTC. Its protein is CASSLRRTSGYEQFF.

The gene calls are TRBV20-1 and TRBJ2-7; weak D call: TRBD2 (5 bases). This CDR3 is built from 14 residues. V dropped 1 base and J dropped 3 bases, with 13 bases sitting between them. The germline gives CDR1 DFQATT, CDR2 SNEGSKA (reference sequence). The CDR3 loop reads CSARVPSGIYEQYF. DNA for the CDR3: TGCAGTGCTAGAGTTCCCTCGGGGATCTACGAGCAGTACTTC.

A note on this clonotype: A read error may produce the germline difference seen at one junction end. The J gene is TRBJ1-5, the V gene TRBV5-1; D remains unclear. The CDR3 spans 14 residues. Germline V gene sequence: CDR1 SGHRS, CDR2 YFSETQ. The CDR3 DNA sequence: TGCGCCAGCAGTTTGGAAGGCGCCCATCAGCCCCAGCATTTT. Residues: CASSLEGAHQPQHF.